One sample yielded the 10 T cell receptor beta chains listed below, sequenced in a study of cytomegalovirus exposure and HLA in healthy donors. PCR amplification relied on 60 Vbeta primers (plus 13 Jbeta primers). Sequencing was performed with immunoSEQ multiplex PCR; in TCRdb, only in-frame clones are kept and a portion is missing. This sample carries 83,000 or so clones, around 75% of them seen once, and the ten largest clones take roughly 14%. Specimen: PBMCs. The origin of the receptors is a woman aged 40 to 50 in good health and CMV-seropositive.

The CDR3 reads CASSPVGTSGETQYF. The CDR3 DNA reads as TGTGCCAGCAGCCCAGTTGGGACTTCCGGAGAGACCCAGTACTTC. V usage is TRBV4-2 and J usage is TRBJ2-5; possible D gene TRBD2, 6 bases. The CDR3 is 15 residues long. Germline CDR1 LGHNA, CDR2 YNFKEQ. V was pared by 4 bases and J by 4 bases, with 16 bases between.

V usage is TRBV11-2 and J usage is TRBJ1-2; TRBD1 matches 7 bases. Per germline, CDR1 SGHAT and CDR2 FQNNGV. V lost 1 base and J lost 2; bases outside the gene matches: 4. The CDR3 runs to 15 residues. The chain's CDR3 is CASSLVGTVNYGYTF. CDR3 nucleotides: TGTGCCAGCAGCTTAGTAGGGACAGTAAACTATGGCTACACCTTC.

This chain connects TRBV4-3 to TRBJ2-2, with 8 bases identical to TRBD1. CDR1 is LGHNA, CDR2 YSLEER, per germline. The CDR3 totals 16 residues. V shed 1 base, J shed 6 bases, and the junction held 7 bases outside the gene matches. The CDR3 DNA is TGCGCCAGCAGCCAAGCTTCAGGGGGCTGGGCCGGGGAGCTGTTTTTT. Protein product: CASSQASGGWAGELFF.

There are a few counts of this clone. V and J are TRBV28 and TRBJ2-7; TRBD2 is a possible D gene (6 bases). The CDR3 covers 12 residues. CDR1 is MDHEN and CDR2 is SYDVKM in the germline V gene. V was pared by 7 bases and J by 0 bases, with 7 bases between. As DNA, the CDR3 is TGTGCCAGCATGCGGGACTCCTACGAGCAGTACTTC. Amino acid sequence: CASMRDSYEQYF.

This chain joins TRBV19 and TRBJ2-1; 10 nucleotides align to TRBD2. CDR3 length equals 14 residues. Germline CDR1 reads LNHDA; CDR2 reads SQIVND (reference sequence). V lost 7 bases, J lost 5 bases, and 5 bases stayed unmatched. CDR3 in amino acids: CASNPSGGHNEQFF. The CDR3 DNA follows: TGTGCCAGTAACCCTAGCGGGGGTCACAATGAGCAGTTCTTC.

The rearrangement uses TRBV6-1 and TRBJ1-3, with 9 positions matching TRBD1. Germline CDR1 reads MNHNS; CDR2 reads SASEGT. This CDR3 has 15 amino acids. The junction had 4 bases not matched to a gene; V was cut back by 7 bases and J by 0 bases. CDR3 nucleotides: TGTGCCAGCACTCGACAGGGGGGCTCTGGAAACACCATATATTTT. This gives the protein CASTRQGGSGNTIYF.

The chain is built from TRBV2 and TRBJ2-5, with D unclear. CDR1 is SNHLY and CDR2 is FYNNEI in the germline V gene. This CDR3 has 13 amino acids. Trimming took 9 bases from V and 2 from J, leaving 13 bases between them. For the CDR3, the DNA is TGTGCCAGTCCGAGGTCCCTTCAAGAGACCCAGTACTTC. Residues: CASPRSLQETQYF.

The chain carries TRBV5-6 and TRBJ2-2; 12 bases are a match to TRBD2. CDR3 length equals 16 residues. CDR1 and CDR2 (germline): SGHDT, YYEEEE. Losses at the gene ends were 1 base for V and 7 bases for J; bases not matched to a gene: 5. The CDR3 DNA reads TGTGCCAGCAGCTTGTCCCTAGCGGGAGGGAACGGGGAGCTGTTTTTT. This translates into CASSLSLAGGNGELFF.

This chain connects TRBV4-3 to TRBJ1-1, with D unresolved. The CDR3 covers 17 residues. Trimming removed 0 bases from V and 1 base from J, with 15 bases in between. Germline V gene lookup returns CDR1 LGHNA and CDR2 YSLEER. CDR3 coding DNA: TGCGCCAGCAGCCAAGATTCGTTCAATCCGGGGAACACTGAAGCTTTCTTT. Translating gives CASSQDSFNPGNTEAFF.

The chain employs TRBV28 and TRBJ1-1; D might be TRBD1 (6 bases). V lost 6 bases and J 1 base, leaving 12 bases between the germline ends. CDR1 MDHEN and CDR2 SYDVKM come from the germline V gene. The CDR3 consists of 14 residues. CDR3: CASSYTTGNTEAFF. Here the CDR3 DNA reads TGTGCCAGCAGCTATACGACAGGGAACACTGAAGCTTTCTTT.